The source of this T cell receptor beta chain is a study of human T cells and chemical hapten exposure. The overall study: Upper back patch tests used 0.01% DPC, scored after 6 days.

The sample's time point: pre-sensitization, week 0. Treatment here: therapeutic diphenylcyclopropenone sensitization with weekly scalp DPC. Blood draws came before every patch-test application. TCRdb used MiXCR to reprocess the RACE reads, holding one entry per CDR3 protein. The sample comprises 300,000 to 450,000 distinct CDR3 sequences, around 5.5% of which are singletons, and about 2.5% rests with the top ten. The V end was cut by 3 bases, the J end by 0 bases, with 9 bases between. This CDR3 is 15 amino acids long. CDR1 SGHRS and CDR2 YFSETQ come from the germline V gene. The sequencing used whole blood, collected in connection with sensitization to the hapten diphenylcyclopropenone (DPC). V usage is TRBV5-1 and J usage is TRBJ1-4, with D possibly TRBD1 on 5 matching bases. The clonotype was recovered from a woman in her fifties or sixties with alopecia areata. Some clones in this sample may be carry-over from other donors' samples. The CDR3 here is CASSSRDATNEKLFF. CDR3 DNA sequence: TGCGCCAGCAGCTCCAGGGATGCAACTAATGAAAAACTGTTTTTT.